These 31 T cell receptor beta chains were sequenced from one sample in a study of chronic HIV infection and antiretroviral therapy. TCRdb re-called the 5' RACE reads through MiXCR, storing one row per CDR3 protein. The sample shows 25,000 to 35,000 distinct CDR3 sequences, under 9.5% of them seen only once. The specimen was peripheral blood. These receptors originate from an adult who had HIV and had not received antiretroviral therapy, or was an uninfected healthy control (not recorded which).

This chain connects TRBV27 to TRBJ2-3; 12 nucleotides match TRBD2. J lost 9 bases, V lost 6 bases, and 7 bases had no gene match. Per the germline V gene, CDR1 is MNHEY and CDR2 is SMNVEV (reference sequence). This CDR3 region has 14 residues. The DNA for the CDR3 is TGTGCCAGCAGCCTAGCGGGAGGGCCGTCGACGCAGTATTTT. Protein product: CASSLAGGPSTQYF.

There are a few counts of this clonotype. The J gene is TRBJ1-4, the V gene TRBV28; a weak D match, TRBD1 (6 bases). V lost 2 bases and J lost 3, with 13 bases in between. The CDR3 extends over 16 amino acids. From germline, CDR1 is MDHEN and CDR2 SYDVKM. CDR3 sequence: CASSLPTGGANEKLFF. DNA for the CDR3: TGTGCCAGCAGTTTACCGACAGGTGGAGCTAATGAAAAACTGTTTTTT.

This clonotype was seen at least ten times. One junction end disagrees with the germline gene, perhaps due to a read error. The chain joins TRBV6-2 or TRBV6-3 to TRBJ1-2; D not resolved. Per germline, CDR1 MNHEY and CDR2 SVGEGT. The CDR3 sequence is 13 residues long. The CDR3: CASMERINYGDTF. The CDR3 region has the DNA TGTGCCAGCATGGAACGGATTAACTATGGCGACACCTTC.

This clonotype has ten or more counts. The chain uses TRBV14 and TRBJ2-1; 10 bases agree with TRBD1. From germline, CDR1 is SGHDN and CDR2 FVKESK. The CDR3 extends over 13 amino acids. The ends lost 5 bases at V and 6 bases at J; junction bases unmatched: 1. In nucleotides, the CDR3 is TGTGCCAGCAGCTGGGACAGGGGCAATGAGCAGTTCTTC. Translation: CASSWDRGNEQFF.

In this sample, this clonotype turned up a few times. The V gene is TRBV20-1, the J gene TRBJ2-1; D is uncertain. V was trimmed by 3 bases and J by 5 bases, leaving 11 bases between them. Per germline, CDR1 DFQATT and CDR2 SNEGSKA (reference sequence). This CDR3 has 13 residues. DNA for the CDR3: TGCAGTGCTAGGCAACAGCCAGACAATGAGCAGTTCTTC. It specifies CSARQQPDNEQFF.

This clonotype was seen ten or more times. The V and J genes are TRBV28 and TRBJ2-7; perhaps TRBD2 as D (7 bases). CDR3 length: 14 amino acids. The germline V gene has CDR1 MDHEN and CDR2 SYDVKM. Trimming removed 1 base at V and 2 bases at J, with 9 bases between. The CDR3 spells CASSLSGGAYEQYF. The CDR3 bases are TGTGCCAGCAGTTTATCGGGGGGCGCCTACGAGCAGTACTTC.

This clonotype showed up just a few times. The chain couples TRBV29-1 to TRBJ2-1, with D maybe TRBD2 (7 bases). Germline-derived CDR1 and CDR2 are SQVTM and ANQGSEA. The V gene lost 6 bases and the J gene lost 8 bases, with 23 bases spanning the gap. The CDR3 runs 15 residues. The CDR3 bases are TGCAGCGTCGTGAGTTGGGGACGCGGGGGCTATGAGCAGTTCTTC. Protein sequence: CSVVSWGRGGYEQFF.

This clonotype has more than one count but fewer than ten. The chain is built from TRBV10-1 and TRBJ2-7; D gene ambiguous. Between the trimmed V and J ends, which lost 5 bases and 0 bases, there was a span of 8 bases. The CDR3 extends over 13 amino acids. Looked up from germline, CDR1 is WNHNN and CDR2 is SYGVQD (reference sequence). The CDR3 loop reads CASSTGSSYEQYF. The CDR3, as DNA: TGCGCCAGCAGTACCGGGTCCTCCTACGAGCAGTACTTC.

This clonotype was observed a few times. The rearrangement links TRBV11-1 to TRBJ1-2, with 8 bases matching TRBD1. The ends lost 3 bases at V and 4 bases at J; junction bases unmatched: 4. The germline gives CDR1 SGHAT, CDR2 FQDESV (reference sequence). The CDR3 spans 14 residues. The CDR3 DNA reads as TGTGCCAGCAGCTTGACAGGGGCTGTCTATGGCTACACCTTC. It codes for CASSLTGAVYGYTF.

By its share, this clonotype is medium-sized. The chain couples TRBV5-1 to TRBJ2-5; D call uncertain. CDR3 length equals 12 residues. The V end was cut by 2 bases, the J end by 1 base, with 3 bases between. CDR1 and CDR2 (germline): SGHRS, YFSETQ. DNA for the CDR3: TGCGCCAGCAGCTTCGGCCAAGAGACCCAGTACTTC. This encodes CASSFGQETQYF.

The chain links TRBV11-2 to TRBJ2-7; tentative D call: TRBD2 (5 bases). Germline CDR1 reads SGHAT; CDR2 reads FQNNGV. The CDR3 spans 17 residues. V was clipped by 0 bases and J by 4 bases, with 19 bases between them. CDR3 sequence (DNA): TGTGCCAGCAGCTTAGACCCCCGTCTAGCTCTTCGTTACGAGCAGTACTTC. It encodes CASSLDPRLALRYEQYF. Combining the CDR3 with reference TRBV11-2 and TRBJ2-7 gives the whole variable domain EAGVAQSPRYKIIEKRQSVAFWCNPISGHATLYWYQQILGQGPKLLIQFQNNGVVDDSQLPKDRFSAERLKGVDSTLKIQPAKLEDSAVYLCASSLDPRLALRYEQYFGPGTRLTVT.

Comments on this clonotype: An end of the junction does not agree with germline; a read error may underlie this. The rearrangement uses TRBV12-3 or TRBV12-4 and TRBJ1-1; 9 bases align to TRBD1. The CDR3 loop spans 14 amino acids. Here the CDR3 reads CASSPGDRDTETFF. The CDR3 coding sequence is TGTGCCAGCAGCCCAGGGGACAGGGACACTGAAACTTTCTTT.

There are many counts of this clonotype. The J gene is TRBJ1-2, the V gene TRBV7-2; the D is unclear. The V gene lost 4 bases and the J gene lost 1 base, with 7 bases spanning the gap. CDR1 is SGHTA, CDR2 FQGNSA, per germline. This CDR3 has 13 residues. CDR3 sequence: CASSSTVNYGYTF. CDR3 DNA sequence: TGTGCCAGCAGCTCCACAGTTAACTATGGCTACACCTTC.

The V call is TRBV5-6, the J call TRBJ1-1, with D possibly TRBD1 on 5 matching bases. The V end lost 0 bases, the J end lost 0 bases, and 15 bases lay between the germline ends. The CDR3 consists of 17 residues. CDR1 is SGHDT and CDR2 is YYEEEE in the germline V gene. The CDR3 sequence is CASSLEGPQGMNTEAFF. The CDR3 bases are TGTGCCAGCAGCTTGGAAGGGCCCCAGGGTATGAACACTGAAGCTTTCTTT.

This clonotype was detected only a few times. J is TRBJ1-2 and V is TRBV28; no definite D call. CDR1 MDHEN and CDR2 SYDVKM come from the germline V gene. The CDR3 has 10 residues. The germline V and J ends were trimmed by 5 bases and 4 bases, with 2 bases remaining between them. The CDR3 DNA sequence: TGTGCCAGCAGTCGCTATGGCTACACCTTC. Translated: CASSRYGYTF.

V is TRBV5-1 and J is TRBJ2-6, with no clear D. This CDR3 contains 13 residues. V was trimmed by 3 bases and J by 9 bases, leaving 10 bases between them. CDR1 and CDR2 from the germline V gene are SGHRS and YFSETQ. CDR3 region: CASSSDGYNVLTF. The CDR3 DNA sequence: TGCGCCAGCAGCTCGGACGGATACAACGTCCTGACTTTC.

A word on this clonotype: A much larger clone differs from this one at a single base, so this may be a read error. The V gene is TRBV11-2, the J gene TRBJ2-5; the match to TRBD2 covers 10 bases. The CDR3 loop spans 16 amino acids. In germline, CDR1 is SGHAT, CDR2 FQNNGV. The CDR3 loop is CSSSLRVAGGSETQYF. The CDR3 bases are TGTTCCAGCAGCTTACGAGTAGCGGGAGGTAGTGAGACCCAGTACTTC.

In its sample, this clonotype ranks as medium-sized (0.01 to 0.1%). The V call is TRBV4-2, the J call TRBJ2-7; TRBD2 aligns across 10 bases. Germline trimming cut 0 bases from V and 7 bases from J; bases unmatched to any gene: 12. Germline assignment: CDR1 LGHNA and CDR2 YNFKEQ. CDR3 length: 17 amino acids. The chain's CDR3 is CASSQDSPSSGRSEQYF. In DNA, the CDR3 is TGTGCCAGCAGCCAAGATAGTCCGAGTAGCGGGAGGTCGGAGCAGTACTTC.

At least ten counts were recorded for this clonotype. The rearrangement links TRBV14 to TRBJ2-3; TRBD2 matches at 8 bases. Per germline, CDR1 SGHDN and CDR2 FVKESK. V trimming: 3 bases; J trimming: 1 base; junction bases outside the gene matches: 3. The CDR3 has 15 residues. The CDR3 here is CASSHGRGGTDTQYF. The CDR3 nucleotides read TGTGCCAGCAGCCACGGGCGGGGGGGCACAGATACGCAGTATTTT.

This clonotype has at least ten counts. This chain joins TRBV2 and TRBJ1-5, with 8 bases fitting TRBD1. From germline, CDR1 is SNHLY and CDR2 FYNNEI. V lost 5 bases, J lost 6 bases, and 9 bases stayed unmatched. The CDR3 contains 15 residues. CDR3 nucleotides: TGTGCCAGCAGTCCTACAGGGGGTTTTGGTCAGCCCCAGCATTTT. It specifies CASSPTGGFGQPQHF.

In its sample, this clonotype ranks as medium-sized. The V gene is TRBV29-1, the J gene TRBJ2-7, with TRBD1 as a possible D gene (5 bases). The CDR3 has 14 residues. V lost 2 bases to trimming and J lost 2 bases, with 13 bases between them. The V gene's germline CDR1 is SQVTM and CDR2 ANQGSEA. The CDR3 protein is CSVEIQDTTYEQYF. The DNA for the CDR3 is TGCAGCGTTGAAATTCAGGACACAACCTACGAGCAGTACTTC.

This clonotype occurred many times. The chain uses TRBV12-3 or TRBV12-4 and TRBJ2-1; no clear D. V was cut by 2 bases and J by 2 bases, with 10 bases left in between. CDR3 length: 15 residues. The CDR3 region is CASSLSWPTYNEQFF. CDR3 bases: TGTGCCAGCAGTTTATCATGGCCCACCTACAATGAGCAGTTCTTC.

This clonotype was seen a few times. The CDR3 here is CASTGLSTGGGYTF. The CDR3 bases are TGTGCCAGTACAGGACTTAGTACAGGGGGAGGCTACACCTTC. This chain uses TRBV27 with TRBJ1-2; 8 positions match TRBD1. Looked up from germline, CDR1 is MNHEY and CDR2 is SMNVEV (reference sequence). V lost 9 bases and J lost 8; bases outside the gene matches: 14. The CDR3 totals 14 residues.

This chain connects TRBV4-1 to TRBJ1-1; TRBD1 matches 9 bases. Trimming took 1 base from V and 10 from J; bases not matched to a gene: 19. CDR3 length: 18 amino acids. Germline CDR1 is MGHRA and CDR2 is YSYEKL. The CDR3 nucleotides read TGCGCCAGCAGCCAAGGGGGGACAGGGAGGCAAGGGGGGGATGGAGCTTTCTTT. Protein: CASSQGGTGRQGGDGAFF.

In this sample, this clonotype turned up a few times. The J gene is TRBJ1-5, the V gene TRBV6-2 or TRBV6-3; 7 positions agree with TRBD1. The CDR3 has 13 residues. Trimming at V came to 6 bases and at J to 4 bases, leaving 3 bases not matched to a gene. Germline-derived CDR1 and CDR2 are MNHEY and SVGEGT. CDR3 region: CASSPTGNQPQHF. The CDR3 DNA follows: TGTGCCAGCAGCCCGACAGGGAATCAGCCCCAGCATTTT.

V gene TRBV4-1 combines with J gene TRBJ1-4; 7 bases are a match to TRBD1. V shed 3 bases, J shed 4 bases, and the junction held 8 bases outside the gene matches. The CDR3 consists of 16 residues. Germline V CDR1 and CDR2: MGHRA, YSYEKL. The CDR3 sequence is CASSHSSTGVNEKLFF. The CDR3 region has the DNA TGCGCCAGCAGCCATTCTAGTACAGGGGTTAATGAAAAACTGTTTTTT.

This clonotype has at least ten counts. The gene calls are TRBV29-1 and TRBJ2-7; 8 bases fit TRBD1. Trimming cost V 0 bases and J 0 bases; bases outside gene matches: 13. Germline V gene data show CDR1 as SQVTM and CDR2 as ANQGSEA. The CDR3 spans 18 residues. The CDR3 loop is CSVEDPAKRQGSSYEQYF. CDR3 bases: TGCAGCGTTGAAGACCCCGCGAAACGACAGGGGAGCTCCTACGAGCAGTACTTC.

Many counts were recorded for this clonotype. The chain links TRBV20-1 to TRBJ1-2; D is perhaps TRBD1 (5 bases). Trimming took off 0 bases at V and 8 bases at J, with 16 bases between the two ends. The germline V gene has CDR1 DFQATT and CDR2 SNEGSKA (reference sequence). The CDR3 is made up of 14 amino acids. The CDR3 region is CSARDPGVAYGYTF. The CDR3 bases are TGCAGTGCTAGAGATCCGGGGGTTGCGTACGGCTACACCTTC.

This clonotype was recorded at least ten times. The chain links TRBV7-9 to TRBJ2-3; D gene uncertain. V was pared by 2 bases and J by 2 bases, with 5 bases between. Germline CDR1 and CDR2: SEHNR and FQNEAQ (reference sequence). CDR3 length equals 13 residues. CDR3: CASSLIHTDTQYF. CDR3 DNA: TGTGCCAGCAGCTTAATCCACACAGATACGCAGTATTTT.

The sample holds many counts of this clonotype. The chain combines TRBV5-5 with TRBJ2-1; TRBD2 aligns across 9 bases. The CDR3 totals 18 residues. Germline V gene sequence: CDR1 SGHKS, CDR2 YYEKEE (reference sequence). V was clipped by 3 bases and J by 8 bases; unmatched bases: 18. This CDR3 reads CASSSPSSLAGPFDEQFF. The CDR3 bases are TGTGCCAGCAGCTCCCCAAGCTCTCTAGCGGGGCCTTTCGATGAGCAGTTCTTC.

The V call is TRBV7-2, the J call TRBJ2-1, with 9 bases aligning to TRBD1. The CDR3 is 16 residues long. Germline lookup yields CDR1 SGHTA and CDR2 FQGNSA. V dropped 1 base and J dropped 6; count of bases not matched to a gene: 7. CDR3 amino acids: CASSLDPGQGTNEQFF. In DNA, the CDR3 is TGTGCCAGCAGCTTAGACCCGGGACAGGGTACCAATGAGCAGTTCTTC. Full variable domain (remainder filled in from reference TRBV7-2 and TRBJ2-1): GAGVSQSPSNKVTEKGKDVELRCDPISGHTALYWYRQSLGQGLEFLIYFQGNSAPDKSGLPSDRFSAERTGGSVSTLTIQRTQQEDSAVYLCASSLDPGQGTNEQFFGPGTRLTVL.